Below, one TCR beta chain is given with its context. Antigen specificity is unknown. These data belong to a study of blood T cells in healthy people across ages. Germline CDR1 reads SGHAT; CDR2 reads FQNNGV. V lost 1 base and J lost 0, with 4 bases in between. The CDR3 length is 14 residues. Findings and limits, study-wide: It was found that TCR beta diversity correlated strongly with the percentage of naive T cells.

Together with a sample-barcoded 5' primer, a J-beta primer mix was included in a second PCR lasting about 6 to 12 cycles. TCRdb reprocessed the 5' RACE reads via MiXCR and lists one record per CDR3 protein. The top ten clones hold 51% of a sample with about 400,000 distinct CDR3 sequences, 52% of them seen once. This sequence joins TRBV11-2 and TRBJ1-5; no clear D. The sequence derives from a man between 60 and 75 years old in good health. The sequenced sample consisted of blood. The CDR3 reads CASSLADSNQPQHF. CDR3 in DNA: TGTGCCAGCAGCTTAGCCGATAGCAATCAGCCCCAGCATTTT.